This entry is about one T cell receptor beta chain. Sequencing was performed with immunoSEQ multiplex PCR; in TCRdb, only in-frame clones are kept and a portion is missing. The sample lists 210,000 or so clones; approximately 80% were seen once. The CDR3 is 17 residues long. V shed 5 bases, J shed 2 bases, and the junction held 10 bases outside the gene matches. Germline V gives CDR1 SGHAT, CDR2 FQNNGV. The data were taken from a study of blood T cell repertoires in COVID-19. The receptor was isolated from a woman of 80 years or more with active or convalescent COVID-19. The sample comprised peripheral blood. The J gene is TRBJ2-3, the V gene TRBV11-2; 10 positions agree with TRBD1. The CDR3 region is CASSPSRGQGSTDTQYF. Written as DNA, the CDR3 is TGTGCCAGCAGCCCTAGTAGGGGACAGGGGTCCACAGATACGCAGTATTTT. The entire variable domain, with the rest obtained from reference TRBV11-2 and TRBJ2-3, is as follows: EAGVAQSPRYKIIEKRQSVAFWCNPISGHATLYWYQQILGQGPKLLIQFQNNGVVDDSQLPKDRFSAERLKGVDSTLKIQPAKLEDSAVYLCASSPSRGQGSTDTQYFGPGTRLTVL.